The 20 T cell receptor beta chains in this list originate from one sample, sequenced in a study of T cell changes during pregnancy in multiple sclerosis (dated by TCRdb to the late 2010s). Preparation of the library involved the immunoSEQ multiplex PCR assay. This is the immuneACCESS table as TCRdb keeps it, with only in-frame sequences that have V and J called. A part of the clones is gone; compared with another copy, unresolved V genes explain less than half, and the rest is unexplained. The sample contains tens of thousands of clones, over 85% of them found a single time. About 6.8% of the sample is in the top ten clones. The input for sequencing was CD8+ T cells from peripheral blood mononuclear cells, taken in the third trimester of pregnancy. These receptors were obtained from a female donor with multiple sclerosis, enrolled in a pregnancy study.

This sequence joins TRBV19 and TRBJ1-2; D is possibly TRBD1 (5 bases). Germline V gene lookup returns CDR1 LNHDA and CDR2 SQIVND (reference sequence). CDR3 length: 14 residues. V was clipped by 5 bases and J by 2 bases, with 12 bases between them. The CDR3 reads CASSAGFGNYGYTF. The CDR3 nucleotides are TGTGCCAGTAGTGCAGGGTTTGGAAACTATGGCTACACCTTC.

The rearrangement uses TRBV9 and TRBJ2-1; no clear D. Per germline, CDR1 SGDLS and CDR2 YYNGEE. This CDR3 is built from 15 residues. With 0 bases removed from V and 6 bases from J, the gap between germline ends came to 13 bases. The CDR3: CASSVGPGSGNEQFF. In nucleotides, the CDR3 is TGTGCCAGCAGCGTAGGTCCTGGATCGGGCAATGAGCAGTTCTTC.

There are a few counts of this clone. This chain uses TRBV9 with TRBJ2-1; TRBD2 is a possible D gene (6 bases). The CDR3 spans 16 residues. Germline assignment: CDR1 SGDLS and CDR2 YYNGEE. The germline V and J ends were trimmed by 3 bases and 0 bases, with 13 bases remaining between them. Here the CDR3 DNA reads TGTGCCAGCAGCGGTAGCGGCAGACTCTCCTACAATGAGCAGTTCTTC. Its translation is CASSGSGRLSYNEQFF.

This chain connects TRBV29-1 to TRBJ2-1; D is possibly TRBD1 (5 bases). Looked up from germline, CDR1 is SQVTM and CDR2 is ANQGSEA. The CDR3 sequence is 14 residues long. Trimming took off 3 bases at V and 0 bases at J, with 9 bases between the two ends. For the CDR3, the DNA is TGCAGCGTTGAGACAGTGAGCTCCTACAATGAGCAGTTCTTC. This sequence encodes CSVETVSSYNEQFF.

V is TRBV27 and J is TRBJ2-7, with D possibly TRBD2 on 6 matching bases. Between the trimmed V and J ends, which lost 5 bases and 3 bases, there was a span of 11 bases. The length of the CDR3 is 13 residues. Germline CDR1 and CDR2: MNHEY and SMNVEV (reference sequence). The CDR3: CASSPSGDYEQYF. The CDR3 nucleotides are TGTGCCAGCAGTCCGTCGGGGGACTACGAGCAGTACTTC.

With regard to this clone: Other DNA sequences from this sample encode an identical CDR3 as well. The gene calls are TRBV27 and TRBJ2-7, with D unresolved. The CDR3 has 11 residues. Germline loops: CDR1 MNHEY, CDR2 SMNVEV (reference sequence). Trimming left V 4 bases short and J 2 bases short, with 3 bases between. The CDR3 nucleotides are TGTGCCAGCAGTTCCGCCTACGAGCAGTACTTC. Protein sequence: CASSSAYEQYF.

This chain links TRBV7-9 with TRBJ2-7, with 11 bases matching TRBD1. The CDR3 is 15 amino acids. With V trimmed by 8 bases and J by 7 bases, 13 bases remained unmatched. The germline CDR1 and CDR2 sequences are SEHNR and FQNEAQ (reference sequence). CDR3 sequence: CASDRTGGYPREQYF. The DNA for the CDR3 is TGTGCCAGCGACCGGACAGGGGGCTACCCTAGGGAGCAGTACTTC.

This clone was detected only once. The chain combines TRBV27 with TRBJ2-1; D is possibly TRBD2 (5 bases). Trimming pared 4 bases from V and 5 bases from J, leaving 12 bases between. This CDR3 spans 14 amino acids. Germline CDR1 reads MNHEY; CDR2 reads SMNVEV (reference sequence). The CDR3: CASSSGVPHNEQFF. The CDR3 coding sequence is TGTGCCAGCAGTTCCGGGGTCCCCCACAATGAGCAGTTCTTC.

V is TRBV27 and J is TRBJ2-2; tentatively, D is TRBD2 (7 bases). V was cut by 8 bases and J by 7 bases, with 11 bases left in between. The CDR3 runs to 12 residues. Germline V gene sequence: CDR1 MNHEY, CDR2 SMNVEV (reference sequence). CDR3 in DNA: TGTGCCAGCCACAGGGAGGGCGGGGAGCTGTTTTTT. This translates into CASHREGGELFF.

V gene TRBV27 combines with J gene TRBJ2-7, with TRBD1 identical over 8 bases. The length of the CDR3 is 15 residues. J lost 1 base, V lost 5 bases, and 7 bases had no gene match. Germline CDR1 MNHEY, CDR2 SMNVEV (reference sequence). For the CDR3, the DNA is TGTGCCAGCAGTACCCCCGGGACAGGATCCTACGAGCAGTACTTC. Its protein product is CASSTPGTGSYEQYF.

DNA for the CDR3: TGTGCCAGCAGTTCCGGGACTAGCGGGGGGGAGCAGTATTTT. This codes for CASSSGTSGGEQYF. The chain joins TRBV6-5 to TRBJ2-3, with 16 bases that match TRBD2. The germline CDR1 and CDR2 sequences are MNHEY and SVGAGI. There are 14 residues in the CDR3. After removal of 4 bases from V and 11 bases from J, the junction contained 3 bases not matched to a gene.

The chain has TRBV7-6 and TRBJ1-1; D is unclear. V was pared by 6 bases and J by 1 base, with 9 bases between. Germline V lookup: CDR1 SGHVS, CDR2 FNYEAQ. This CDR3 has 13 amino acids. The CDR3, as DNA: TGTGCCAGCAGGTGGGCAGCGAACACTGAAGCTTTCTTT. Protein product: CASRWAANTEAFF.

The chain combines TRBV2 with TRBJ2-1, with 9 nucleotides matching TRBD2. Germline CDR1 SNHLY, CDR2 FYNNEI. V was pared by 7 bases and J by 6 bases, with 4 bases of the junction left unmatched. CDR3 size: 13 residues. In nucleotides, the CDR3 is TGTGCCAGCATAGCGGGGGATGGCAATGAGCAGTTCTTC. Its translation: CASIAGDGNEQFF.

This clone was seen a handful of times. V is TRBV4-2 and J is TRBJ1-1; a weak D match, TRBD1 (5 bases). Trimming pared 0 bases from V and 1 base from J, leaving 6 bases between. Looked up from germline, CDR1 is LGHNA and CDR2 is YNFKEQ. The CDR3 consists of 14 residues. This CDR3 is CASSQDRANTEAFF. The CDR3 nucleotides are TGTGCCAGCAGCCAAGACAGGGCGAACACTGAAGCTTTCTTT.

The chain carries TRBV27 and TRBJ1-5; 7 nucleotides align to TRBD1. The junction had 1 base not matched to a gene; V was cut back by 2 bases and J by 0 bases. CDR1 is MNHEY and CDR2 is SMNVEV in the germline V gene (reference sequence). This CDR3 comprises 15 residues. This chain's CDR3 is CASSLTGVSNQPQHF. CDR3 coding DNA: TGTGCCAGCAGTTTAACAGGGGTTAGCAATCAGCCCCAGCATTTT.

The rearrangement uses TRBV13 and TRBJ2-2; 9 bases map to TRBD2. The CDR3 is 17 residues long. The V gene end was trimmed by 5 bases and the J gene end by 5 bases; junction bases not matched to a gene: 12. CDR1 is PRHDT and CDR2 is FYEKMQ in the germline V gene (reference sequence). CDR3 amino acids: CASSQPEGGGVTGELFF. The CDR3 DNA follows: TGTGCCAGCAGCCAGCCCGAAGGCGGGGGGGTTACCGGGGAGCTGTTTTTT.

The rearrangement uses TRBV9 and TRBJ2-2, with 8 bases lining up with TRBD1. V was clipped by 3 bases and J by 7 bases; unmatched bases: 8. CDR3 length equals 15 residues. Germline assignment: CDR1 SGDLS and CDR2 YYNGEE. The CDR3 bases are TGTGCCAGCAGCGCCTTGACAGGGGCAGGCGGGGAGCTGTTTTTT. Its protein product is CASSALTGAGGELFF.

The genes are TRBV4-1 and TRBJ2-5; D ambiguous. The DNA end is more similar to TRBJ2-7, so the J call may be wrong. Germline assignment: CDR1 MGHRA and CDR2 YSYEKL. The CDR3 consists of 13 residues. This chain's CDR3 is CASRPSYSYEQYF. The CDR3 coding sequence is TGCGCCAGCAGACCCTCGTACTCCTACGAGCAGTACTTC.

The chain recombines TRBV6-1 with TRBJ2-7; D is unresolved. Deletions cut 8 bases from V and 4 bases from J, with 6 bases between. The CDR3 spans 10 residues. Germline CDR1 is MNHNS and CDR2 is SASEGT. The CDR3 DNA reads TGTGCCAGCTCCCTGTACGAGCAGTACTTC. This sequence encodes CASSLYEQYF.

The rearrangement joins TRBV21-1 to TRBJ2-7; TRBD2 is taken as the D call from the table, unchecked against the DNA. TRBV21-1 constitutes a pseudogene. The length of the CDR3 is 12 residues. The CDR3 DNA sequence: TGTGCCAGCAGCAAAGAGGTGAGGGAGGTCCCCTTC. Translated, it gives CASSKEVREVPF.